Listed below are T cell receptor beta chains from one sample, sequenced in a study of graft-versus-host responses after intestinal transplantation. Libraries were prepared by immunoSEQ multiplex PCR; TCRdb keeps only in-frame clonotypes and omits some of them. The sample lists thousands of clones; around 74% were seen once. The source material was ileum tissue, sampled about 67 weeks after intestinal transplant. The receptors come from a human patient who received an intestinal transplant, so some T cells may come from the graft donor. Each CDR3 is given with its conserved first and last residue. Each record gives: J gene, V gene, clone size, D gene, CDR3 protein, CDR3 DNA. D genes are given only for firm matches. Size is stated for part of the rows, as once, few or many counts, or as a class when the clone is expanded.

J: TRBJ2-5; V: TRBV2; size: NA; D: NA; CDR3: CASSVGGLLETQYF; DNA: TGTGCCAGCAGTGTGGGGGGCTTGTTGGAGACCCAGTACTTC
J: TRBJ1-2; V: TRBV2; size: NA; D: NA; CDR3: CASSLEQGHYGYTF; DNA: TGTGCCAGCAGTTTAGAGCAGGGGCACTATGGCTACACCTTC
J: TRBJ2-1; V: TRBV5-5; size: NA; D: NA; CDR3: CASSPWGLAAYNEQFF; DNA: TGTGCCAGCAGCCCCTGGGGACTCGCGGCCTACAATGAGCAGTTCTTC
J: TRBJ1-2; V: TRBV6-1; size: NA; D: NA; CDR3: CASSRGYGYTF; DNA: TGTGCCAGCAGTAGGGGGTATGGCTACACCTTC
J: TRBJ2-7; V: TRBV28; size: once; D: NA; CDR3: CASSLAQGRSEQYF; DNA: TGTGCCAGCAGTTTAGCACAGGGGAGGAGCGAGCAGTACTTC
J: TRBJ2-1; V: TRBV4-2; size: NA; D: NA; CDR3: CASSEAGTTSYNEQFF; DNA: TGTGCCAGCAGCGAAGCCGGGACAACGTCCTACAATGAGCAGTTCTTC
J: TRBJ2-7; V: TRBV5-4; size: NA; D: NA; CDR3: CASSLEANPYEQYF; DNA: TGTGCCAGCAGCTTGGAAGCGAATCCCTACGAGCAGTACTTC
J: TRBJ2-7; V: TRBV4-2; size: NA; D: NA; CDR3: CASSLVGQRQGEQYF; DNA: TGTGCCAGCAGCTTGGTTGGTCAGAGACAAGGCGAGCAGTACTTC
J: TRBJ2-6; V: TRBV7-9; size: NA; D: TRBD1; CDR3: CASSSPTGQYSGANVLTF; DNA: TGTGCCAGCAGCTCCCCCACGGGACAGTACTCTGGGGCCAACGTCCTGACTTTC
J: TRBJ2-1; V: TRBV7-3; size: NA; D: TRBD2; CDR3: CASSPQGVLAGGIPYNEQFF; DNA: TGTGCCAGCAGCCCCCAGGGGGTTCTAGCGGGAGGAATCCCTTACAATGAGCAGTTCTTC
J: TRBJ1-4; V: TRBV5-4; size: once; D: NA; CDR3: CASSLDGGGNEKLFF; DNA: TGTGCCAGCAGCTTGGACGGGGGGGGTAATGAAAAACTGTTTTTT
J: TRBJ2-5; V: TRBV30; size: NA; D: NA; CDR3: CAWSVHGTETQYF; DNA: TGTGCCTGGAGTGTACACGGTACAGAGACCCAGTACTTC
J: TRBJ1-5; V: TRBV29-1; size: NA; D: TRBD1; CDR3: CSVEIGQGRQHF; DNA: TGCAGCGTTGAGATAGGACAGGGGCGCCAGCATTTT
J: TRBJ1-2; V: TRBV6-1; size: NA; D: NA; CDR3: CASSEEGANYGYTF; DNA: TGTGCCAGCAGTGAAGAGGGGGCTAACTATGGCTACACCTTC
J: TRBJ2-3; V: TRBV18; size: NA; D: NA; CDR3: CASSRSSGATTDTQYF; DNA: TGTGCCAGCTCACGGTCTAGTGGAGCGACCACAGATACGCAGTATTTT
J: TRBJ2-4; V: TRBV19; size: NA; D: NA; CDR3: CASSINREVAKNIQYF; DNA: TGTGCCAGTAGTATAAACAGGGAAGTAGCCAAAAACATTCAGTACTTC
J: TRBJ2-3; V: TRBV2; size: once; D: NA; CDR3: CASSLTISTSTDTQYF; DNA: TGTGCCAGCAGTTTAACAATCTCTACAAGCACAGATACGCAGTATTTT
J: TRBJ1-2; V: TRBV6-1; size: NA; D: NA; CDR3: CASSEVPGSSGYTF; DNA: TGTGCCAGCAGTGAGGTGCCAGGCTCTAGTGGCTACACCTTC
J: TRBJ1-6; V: TRBV10-3; size: NA; D: TRBD1; CDR3: CAISPLGTGASPLHF; DNA: TGTGCCATCAGCCCGCTGGGGACAGGGGCTTCACCCCTCCACTTT
J: TRBJ2-3; V: TRBV6-1; size: few; D: NA; CDR3: CASSEPPGAGHTDTQYF; DNA: TGTGCCAGCAGTGAACCCCCAGGGGCGGGACACACAGATACGCAGTATTTT
J: TRBJ1-5; V: TRBV19; size: medium-sized; D: NA; CDR3: CASSITGTWGQPQHF; DNA: TGTGCCAGTAGTATTACCGGGACTTGGGGTCAGCCCCAGCATTTT
J: TRBJ2-7; V: TRBV5-4; size: NA; D: NA; CDR3: CASTLTLGYEQYF; DNA: TGTGCCAGCACCTTGACTCTAGGCTACGAGCAGTACTTC